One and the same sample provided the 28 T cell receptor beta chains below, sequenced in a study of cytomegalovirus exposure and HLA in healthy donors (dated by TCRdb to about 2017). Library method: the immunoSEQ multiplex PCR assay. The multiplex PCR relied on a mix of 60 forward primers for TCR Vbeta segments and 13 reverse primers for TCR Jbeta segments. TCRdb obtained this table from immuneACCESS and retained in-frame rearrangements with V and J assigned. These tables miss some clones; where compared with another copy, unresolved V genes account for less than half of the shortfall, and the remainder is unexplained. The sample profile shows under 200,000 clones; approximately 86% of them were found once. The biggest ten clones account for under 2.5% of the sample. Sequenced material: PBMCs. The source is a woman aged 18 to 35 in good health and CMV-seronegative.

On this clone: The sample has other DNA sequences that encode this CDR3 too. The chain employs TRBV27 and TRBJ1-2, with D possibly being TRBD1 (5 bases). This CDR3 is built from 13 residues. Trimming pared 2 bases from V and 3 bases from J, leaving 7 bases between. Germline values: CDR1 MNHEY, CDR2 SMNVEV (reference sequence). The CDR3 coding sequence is TGTGCCAGCAGTTTAGGGGGGGACTATGGCTACACCTTC. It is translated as CASSLGGDYGYTF.

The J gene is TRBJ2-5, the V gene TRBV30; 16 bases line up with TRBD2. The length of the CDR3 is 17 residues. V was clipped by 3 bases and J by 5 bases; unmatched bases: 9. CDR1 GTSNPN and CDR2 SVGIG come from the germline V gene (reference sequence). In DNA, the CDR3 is TGTGCCTGGAGAACCGGGACTAGCGGGAGGGCCTGGGAGACCCAGTACTTC. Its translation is CAWRTGTSGRAWETQYF.

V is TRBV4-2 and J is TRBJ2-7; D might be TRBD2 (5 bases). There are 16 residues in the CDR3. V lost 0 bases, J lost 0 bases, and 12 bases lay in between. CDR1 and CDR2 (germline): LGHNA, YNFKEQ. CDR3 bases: TGTGCCAGCAGCCAAGATCTGAAGCGGCTCTCCTACGAGCAGTACTTC. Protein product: CASSQDLKRLSYEQYF.

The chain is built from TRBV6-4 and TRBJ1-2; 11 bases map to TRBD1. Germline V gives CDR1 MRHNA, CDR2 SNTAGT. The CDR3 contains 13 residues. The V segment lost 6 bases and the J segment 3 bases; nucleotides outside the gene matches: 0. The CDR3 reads CASRGQGDYGYTF. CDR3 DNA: TGTGCCAGCAGGGGACAGGGGGACTATGGCTACACCTTC.

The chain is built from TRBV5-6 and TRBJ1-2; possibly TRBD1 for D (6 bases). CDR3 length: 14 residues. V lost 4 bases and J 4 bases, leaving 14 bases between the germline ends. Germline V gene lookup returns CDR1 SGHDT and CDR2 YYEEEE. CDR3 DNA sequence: TGTGCCAGCAGCCGGGACACCCCCCTCTATGGCTACACCTTC. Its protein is CASSRDTPLYGYTF.

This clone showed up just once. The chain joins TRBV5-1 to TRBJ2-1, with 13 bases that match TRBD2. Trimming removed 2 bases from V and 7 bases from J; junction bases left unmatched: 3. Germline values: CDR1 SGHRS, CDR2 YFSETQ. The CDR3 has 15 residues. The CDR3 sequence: CASSLLAGGINEQFF. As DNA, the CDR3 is TGCGCCAGCAGCTTACTAGCGGGGGGGATTAATGAGCAGTTCTTC.

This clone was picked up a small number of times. In DNA form, the CDR3 reads TGCGCCAGCAGCTTAACCACGGTTAGTGGGGCCAACGTCCTGACTTTC. Translation: CASSLTTVSGANVLTF. The chain is built from TRBV5-1 and TRBJ2-6; no clear D. Trimming removed 2 bases from V and 3 bases from J, with 12 bases in between. The CDR3 loop spans 16 amino acids. CDR1 is SGHRS, CDR2 YFSETQ, per germline. Full variable domain (missing parts from reference TRBV5-1 and TRBJ2-6): KAGVTQTPRYLIKTRGQQVTLSCSPISGHRSVSWYQQTPGQGLQFLFEYFSETQRNKGNFPGRFSGRQFSNSRSEMNVSTLELGDSALYLCASSLTTVSGANVLTFGAGSRLTVL.

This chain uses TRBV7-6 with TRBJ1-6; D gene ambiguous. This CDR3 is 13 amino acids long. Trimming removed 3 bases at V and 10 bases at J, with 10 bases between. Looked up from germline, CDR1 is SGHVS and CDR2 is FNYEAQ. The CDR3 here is CASSFNSGSPLHF. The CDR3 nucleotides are TGTGCCAGCAGCTTCAACAGCGGGTCACCCCTCCACTTT.

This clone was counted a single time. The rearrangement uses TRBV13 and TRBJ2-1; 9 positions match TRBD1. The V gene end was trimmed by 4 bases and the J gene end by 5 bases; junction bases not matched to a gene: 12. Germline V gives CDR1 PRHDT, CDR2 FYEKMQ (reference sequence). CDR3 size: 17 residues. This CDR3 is CASSYIPGQGMDNEQFF. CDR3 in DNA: TGTGCCAGCAGCTACATTCCGGGACAGGGAATGGACAATGAGCAGTTCTTC.

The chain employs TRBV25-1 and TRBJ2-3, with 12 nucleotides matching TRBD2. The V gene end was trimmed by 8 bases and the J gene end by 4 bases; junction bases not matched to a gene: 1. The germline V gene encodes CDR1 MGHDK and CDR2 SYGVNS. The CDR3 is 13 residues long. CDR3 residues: CASGLAGSDTQYF. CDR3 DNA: TGTGCCAGCGGACTAGCGGGGTCAGATACGCAGTATTTT.

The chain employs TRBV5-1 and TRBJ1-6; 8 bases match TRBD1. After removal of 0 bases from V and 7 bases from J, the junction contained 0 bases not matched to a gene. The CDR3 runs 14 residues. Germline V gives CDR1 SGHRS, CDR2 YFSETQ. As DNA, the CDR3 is TGCGCCAGCAGCTTGGGACAGGGGAATTCACCCCTCCACTTT. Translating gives CASSLGQGNSPLHF.

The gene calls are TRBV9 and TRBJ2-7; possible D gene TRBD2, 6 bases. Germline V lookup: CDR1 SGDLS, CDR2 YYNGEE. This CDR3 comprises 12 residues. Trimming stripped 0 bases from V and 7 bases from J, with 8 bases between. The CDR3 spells CASSVGGGEQYF. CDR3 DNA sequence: TGTGCCAGCAGCGTAGGAGGAGGGGAGCAGTACTTC.

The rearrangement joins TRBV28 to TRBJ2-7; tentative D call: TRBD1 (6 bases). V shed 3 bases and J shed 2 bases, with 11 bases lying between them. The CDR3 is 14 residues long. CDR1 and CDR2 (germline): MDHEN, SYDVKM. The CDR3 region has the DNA TGTGCCAGCAGTTTCGGGACACTTACCTACGAGCAGTACTTC. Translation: CASSFGTLTYEQYF.

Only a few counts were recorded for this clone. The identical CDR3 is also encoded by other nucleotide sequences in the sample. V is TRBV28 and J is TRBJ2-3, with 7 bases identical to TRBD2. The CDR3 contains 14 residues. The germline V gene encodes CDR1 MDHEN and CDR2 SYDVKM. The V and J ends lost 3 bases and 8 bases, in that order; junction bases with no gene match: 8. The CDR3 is CASSLGSGRGTQYF. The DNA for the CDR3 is TGTGCCAGCAGTTTGGGTAGCGGGCGTGGTACGCAGTATTTT.

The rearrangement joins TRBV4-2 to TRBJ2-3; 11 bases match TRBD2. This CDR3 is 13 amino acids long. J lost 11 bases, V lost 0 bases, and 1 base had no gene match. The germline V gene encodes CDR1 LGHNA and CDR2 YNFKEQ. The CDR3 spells CASSQELAGGQYF. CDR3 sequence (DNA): TGTGCCAGCAGCCAAGAGCTAGCGGGAGGGCAGTATTTT.

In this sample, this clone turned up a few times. The CDR3 coding sequence is TGTGCCAGCAGCCAAGATCTCGGATTTCGGACAAGGTCTCTGGGCACTGAAGCTTTCTTT. Protein: CASSQDLGFRTRSLGTEAFF. The chain joins TRBV4-2 to TRBJ1-1; tentative D call: TRBD1 (5 bases). With 0 bases removed from V and 4 bases from J, the gap between germline ends came to 27 bases. CDR3 length: 20 amino acids. Germline V lookup: CDR1 LGHNA, CDR2 YNFKEQ.

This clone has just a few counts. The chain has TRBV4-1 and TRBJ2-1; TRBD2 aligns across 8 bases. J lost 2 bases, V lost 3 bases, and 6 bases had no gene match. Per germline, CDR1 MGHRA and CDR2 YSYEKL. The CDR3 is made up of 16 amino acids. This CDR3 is CASSQTSGSAYNEQFF. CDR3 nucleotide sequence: TGCGCCAGCAGCCAGACCAGCGGGAGCGCCTACAATGAGCAGTTCTTC.

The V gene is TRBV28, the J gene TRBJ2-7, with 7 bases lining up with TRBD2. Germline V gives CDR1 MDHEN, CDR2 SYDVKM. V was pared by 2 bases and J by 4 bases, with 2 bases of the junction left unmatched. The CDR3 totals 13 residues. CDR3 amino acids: CASSLAGEYEQYF. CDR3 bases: TGTGCCAGCAGTTTAGCGGGAGAGTACGAGCAGTACTTC.

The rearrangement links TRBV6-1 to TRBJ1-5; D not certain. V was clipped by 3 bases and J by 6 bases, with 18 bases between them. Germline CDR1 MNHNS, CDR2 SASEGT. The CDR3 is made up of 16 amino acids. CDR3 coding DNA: TGTGCCAGCAGTGATTGGAGTACTGAGGTTAGTCAGCCCCAGCATTTT. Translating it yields CASSDWSTEVSQPQHF.

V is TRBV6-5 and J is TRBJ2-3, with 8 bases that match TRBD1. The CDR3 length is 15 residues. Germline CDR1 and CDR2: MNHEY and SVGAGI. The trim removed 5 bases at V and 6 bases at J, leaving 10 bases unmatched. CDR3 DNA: TGTGCCAGCAGTCAAACAGGGGGGTTCTTGGATACGCAGTATTTT. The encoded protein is CASSQTGGFLDTQYF.

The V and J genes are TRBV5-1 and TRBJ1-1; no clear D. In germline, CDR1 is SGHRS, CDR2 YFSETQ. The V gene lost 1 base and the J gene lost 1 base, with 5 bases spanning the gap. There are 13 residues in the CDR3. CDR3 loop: CASSLSWNTEAFF. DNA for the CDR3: TGCGCCAGCAGCTTGTCCTGGAACACTGAAGCTTTCTTT.

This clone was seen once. This CDR3 is CASSQEAYNQPQHF. The CDR3 DNA is TGTGCCAGCAGCCAGGAAGCCTACAATCAGCCCCAGCATTTT. The V gene is TRBV9, the J gene TRBJ1-5; the D is unclear. V shed 4 bases and J shed 3 bases, with 11 bases lying between them. The CDR3 loop spans 14 amino acids. The germline CDR1 and CDR2 sequences are SGDLS and YYNGEE.

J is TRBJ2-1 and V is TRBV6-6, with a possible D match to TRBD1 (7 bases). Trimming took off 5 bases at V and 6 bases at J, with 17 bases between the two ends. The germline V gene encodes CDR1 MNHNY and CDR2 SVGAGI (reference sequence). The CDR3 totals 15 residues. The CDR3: CASSITPGGTNEQFF. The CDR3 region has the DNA TGTGCCAGCAGTATAACCCCAGGGGGGACCAATGAGCAGTTCTTC.

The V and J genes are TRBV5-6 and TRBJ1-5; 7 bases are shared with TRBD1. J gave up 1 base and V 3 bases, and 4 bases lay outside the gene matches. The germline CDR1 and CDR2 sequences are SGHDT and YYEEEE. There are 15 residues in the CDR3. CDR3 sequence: CASSSGGRSNQPQHF. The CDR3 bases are TGTGCCAGCAGCTCAGGGGGAAGGAGCAATCAGCCCCAGCATTTT.

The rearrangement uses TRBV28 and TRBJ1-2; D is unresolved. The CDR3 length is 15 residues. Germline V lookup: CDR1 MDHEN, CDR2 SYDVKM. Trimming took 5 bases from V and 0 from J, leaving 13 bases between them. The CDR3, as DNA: TGTGCCAGCAGTCCCCCGGGGAGTCCTAACTATGGCTACACCTTC. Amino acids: CASSPPGSPNYGYTF.

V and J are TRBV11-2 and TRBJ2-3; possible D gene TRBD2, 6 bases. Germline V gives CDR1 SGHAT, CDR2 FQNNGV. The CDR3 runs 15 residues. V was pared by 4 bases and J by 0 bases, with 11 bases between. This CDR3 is CASSWSGSSTDTQYF. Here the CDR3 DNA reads TGTGCCAGCAGCTGGAGCGGGTCTAGCACAGATACGCAGTATTTT. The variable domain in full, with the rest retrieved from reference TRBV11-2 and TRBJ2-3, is EAGVAQSPRYKIIEKRQSVAFWCNPISGHATLYWYQQILGQGPKLLIQFQNNGVVDDSQLPKDRFSAERLKGVDSTLKIQPAKLEDSAVYLCASSWSGSSTDTQYFGPGTRLTVL.

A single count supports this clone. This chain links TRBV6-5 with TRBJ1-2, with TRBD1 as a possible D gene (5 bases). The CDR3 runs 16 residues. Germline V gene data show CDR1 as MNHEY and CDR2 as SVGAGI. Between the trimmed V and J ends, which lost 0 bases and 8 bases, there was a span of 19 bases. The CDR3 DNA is TGTGCCAGCAGTTACTCGAGAAGGGGTTGGTTCCTCGGCTACACCTTC. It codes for CASSYSRRGWFLGYTF.

CDR3 sequence reads: CASSEDSSEAFF. In DNA form, the CDR3 reads TGTGCCAGTAGTGAGGACAGTTCTGAAGCTTTCTTT. The V call is TRBV19, the J call TRBJ1-1; TRBD1 might be the D (6 bases). The length of the CDR3 is 12 residues. Germline CDR1 and CDR2: LNHDA and SQIVND (reference sequence). The germline V and J ends were trimmed by 5 bases and 6 bases, with 10 bases remaining between them.